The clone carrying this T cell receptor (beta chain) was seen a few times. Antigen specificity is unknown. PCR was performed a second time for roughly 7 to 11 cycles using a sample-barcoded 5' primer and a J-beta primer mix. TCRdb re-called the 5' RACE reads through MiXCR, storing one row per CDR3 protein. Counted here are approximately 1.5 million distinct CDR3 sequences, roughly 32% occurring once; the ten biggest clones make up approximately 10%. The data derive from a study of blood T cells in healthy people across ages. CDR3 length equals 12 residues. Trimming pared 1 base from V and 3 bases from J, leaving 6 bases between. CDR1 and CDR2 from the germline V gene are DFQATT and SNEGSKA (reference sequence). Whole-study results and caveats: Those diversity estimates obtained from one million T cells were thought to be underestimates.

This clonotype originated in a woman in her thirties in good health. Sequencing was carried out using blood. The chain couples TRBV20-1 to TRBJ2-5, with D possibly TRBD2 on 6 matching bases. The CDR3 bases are TGCAGTGCTAGAGCGGGGGAAGAGACCCAGTACTTC. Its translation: CSARAGEETQYF.